The clone carrying this T cell receptor (beta chain) was detected once. This sample stems from a study of cytomegalovirus exposure and HLA in healthy donors. Primers for the PCR totalled 60 Vbeta and 13 Jbeta. Measured with immunoSEQ multiplex PCR; TCRdb has only the in-frame clones, and not every one. This sample yields some 95,000 clones, of which approximately 80% are seen a single time; over 3.5% belongs to the top ten. Per the germline V gene, CDR1 is SNHLY and CDR2 is FYNNEI. Trimming stripped 8 bases from V and 9 bases from J, with 26 bases between. The CDR3 is made up of 16 amino acids. Sample: PBMCs. The V and J genes are TRBV2 and TRBJ2-1, with D tentatively TRBD2 (7 bases). The receptor was isolated from a woman aged 40-49 years in good health and CMV-seropositive. In DNA form, the CDR3 reads TGTGCCAGCTTAAGGGGGGCACTAGCGACGAGCGGTGAGCAGTTCTTC. This gives the protein CASLRGALATSGEQFF.